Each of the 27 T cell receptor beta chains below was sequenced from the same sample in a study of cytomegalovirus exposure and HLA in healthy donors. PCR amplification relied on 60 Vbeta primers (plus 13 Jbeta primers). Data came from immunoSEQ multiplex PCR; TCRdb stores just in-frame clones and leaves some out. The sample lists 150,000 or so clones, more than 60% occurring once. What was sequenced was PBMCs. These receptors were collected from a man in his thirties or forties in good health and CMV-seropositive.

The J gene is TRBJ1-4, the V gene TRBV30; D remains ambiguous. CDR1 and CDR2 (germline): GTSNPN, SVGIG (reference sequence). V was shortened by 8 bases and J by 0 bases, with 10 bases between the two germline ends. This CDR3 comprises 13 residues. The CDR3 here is CAGTPTTNEKLFF. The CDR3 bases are TGTGCCGGCACACCGACAACTAATGAAAAACTGTTTTTT.

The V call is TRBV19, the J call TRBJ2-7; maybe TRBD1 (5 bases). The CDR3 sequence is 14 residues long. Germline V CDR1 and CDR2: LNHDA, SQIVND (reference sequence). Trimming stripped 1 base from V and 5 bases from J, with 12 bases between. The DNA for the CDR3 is TGTGCCAGTAGTATAGGTGGGGCTGGGAACGAGCAGTACTTC. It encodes CASSIGGAGNEQYF. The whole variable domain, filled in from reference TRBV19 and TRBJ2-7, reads DGGITQSPKYLFRKEGQNVTLSCEQNLNHDAMYWYRQDPGQGLRLIYYSQIVNDFQKGDIAEGYSVSREKKESFPLTVTSAQKNPTAFYLCASSIGGAGNEQYFGPGTRLTVT.

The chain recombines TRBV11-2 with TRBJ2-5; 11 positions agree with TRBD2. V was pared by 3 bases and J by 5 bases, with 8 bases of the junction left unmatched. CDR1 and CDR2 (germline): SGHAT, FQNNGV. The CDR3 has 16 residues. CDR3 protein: CASSLTSGTGQETQYF. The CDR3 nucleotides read TGTGCCAGCAGCTTGACTAGCGGGACCGGGCAGGAGACCCAGTACTTC. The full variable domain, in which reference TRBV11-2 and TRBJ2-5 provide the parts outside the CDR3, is EAGVAQSPRYKIIEKRQSVAFWCNPISGHATLYWYQQILGQGPKLLIQFQNNGVVDDSQLPKDRFSAERLKGVDSTLKIQPAKLEDSAVYLCASSLTSGTGQETQYFGPGTRLLVL.

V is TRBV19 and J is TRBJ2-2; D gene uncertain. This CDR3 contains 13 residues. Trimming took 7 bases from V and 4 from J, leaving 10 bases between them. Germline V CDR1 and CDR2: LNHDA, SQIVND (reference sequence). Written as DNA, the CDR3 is TGTGCCAGTACGAGACGGAGCACCGGGGAGCTGTTTTTT. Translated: CASTRRSTGELFF.

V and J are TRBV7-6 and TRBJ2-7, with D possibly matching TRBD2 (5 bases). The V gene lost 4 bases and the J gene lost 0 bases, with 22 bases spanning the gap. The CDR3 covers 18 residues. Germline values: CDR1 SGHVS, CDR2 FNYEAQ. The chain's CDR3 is CASSSSSRGPSDSYEQYF. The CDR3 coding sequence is TGTGCCAGCAGCTCATCTAGCCGGGGTCCATCGGACTCCTACGAGCAGTACTTC. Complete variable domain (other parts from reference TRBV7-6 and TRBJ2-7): GAGVSQSPRYKVTKRGQDVALRCDPISGHVSLYWYRQALGQGPEFLTYFNYEAQQDKSGLPNDRFSAERPEGSISTLTIQRTEQRDSAMYRCASSSSSRGPSDSYEQYFGPGTRLTVT.

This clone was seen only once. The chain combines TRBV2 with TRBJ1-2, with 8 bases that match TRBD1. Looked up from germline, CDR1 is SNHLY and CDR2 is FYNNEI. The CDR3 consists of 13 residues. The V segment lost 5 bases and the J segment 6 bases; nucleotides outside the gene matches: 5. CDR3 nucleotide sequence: TGTGCCAGCAGTTTACAGGGGGACCATGGCTACACCTTC. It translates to CASSLQGDHGYTF. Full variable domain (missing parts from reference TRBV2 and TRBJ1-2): EPEVTQTPSHQVTQMGQEVILRCVPISNHLYFYWYRQILGQKVEFLVSFYNNEISEKSEIFDDQFSVERPDGSNFTLKIRSTKLEDSAMYFCASSLQGDHGYTFGSGTRLTVV.

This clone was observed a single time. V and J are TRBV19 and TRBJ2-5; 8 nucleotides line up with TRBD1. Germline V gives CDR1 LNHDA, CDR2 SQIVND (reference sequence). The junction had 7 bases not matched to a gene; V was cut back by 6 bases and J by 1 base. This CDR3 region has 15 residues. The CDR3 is CASRMGQATQETQYF. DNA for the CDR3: TGTGCCAGTAGGATGGGACAGGCAACCCAAGAGACCCAGTACTTC. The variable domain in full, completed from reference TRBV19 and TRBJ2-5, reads DGGITQSPKYLFRKEGQNVTLSCEQNLNHDAMYWYRQDPGQGLRLIYYSQIVNDFQKGDIAEGYSVSREKKESFPLTVTSAQKNPTAFYLCASRMGQATQETQYFGPGTRLLVL.

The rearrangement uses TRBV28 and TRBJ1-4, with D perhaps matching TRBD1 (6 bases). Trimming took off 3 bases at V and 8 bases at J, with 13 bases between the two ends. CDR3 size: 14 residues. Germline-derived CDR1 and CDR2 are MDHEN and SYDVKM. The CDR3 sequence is CASSFKGDREKLFF. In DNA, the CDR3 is TGTGCCAGCAGTTTTAAGGGGGATCGGGAAAAACTGTTTTTT.

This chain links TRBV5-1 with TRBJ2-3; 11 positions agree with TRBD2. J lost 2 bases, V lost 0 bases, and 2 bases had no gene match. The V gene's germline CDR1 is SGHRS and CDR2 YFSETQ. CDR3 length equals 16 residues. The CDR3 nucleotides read TGCGCCAGCAGCTTGGCTAGCGGGAGGTTCACAGATACGCAGTATTTT. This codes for CASSLASGRFTDTQYF.

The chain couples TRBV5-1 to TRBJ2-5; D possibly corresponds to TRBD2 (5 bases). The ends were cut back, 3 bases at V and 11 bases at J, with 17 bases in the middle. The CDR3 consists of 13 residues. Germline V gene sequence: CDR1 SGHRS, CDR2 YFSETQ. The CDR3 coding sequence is TGCGCCAGCAGCTGGCTCCCCCGGGGAGAGCAGTACTTC. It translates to CASSWLPRGEQYF. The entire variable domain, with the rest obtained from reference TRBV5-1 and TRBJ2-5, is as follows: KAGVTQTPRYLIKTRGQQVTLSCSPISGHRSVSWYQQTPGQGLQFLFEYFSETQRNKGNFPGRFSGRQFSNSRSEMNVSTLELGDSALYLCASSWLPRGEQYFGPGTRLLVL.

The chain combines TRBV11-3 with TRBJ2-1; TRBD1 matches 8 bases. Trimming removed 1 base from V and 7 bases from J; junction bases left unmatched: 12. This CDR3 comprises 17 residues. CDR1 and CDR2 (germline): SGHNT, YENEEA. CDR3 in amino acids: CASSLGADRGATNEQFF. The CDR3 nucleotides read TGTGCCAGCAGCTTAGGGGCCGACAGGGGCGCAACAAATGAGCAGTTCTTC.

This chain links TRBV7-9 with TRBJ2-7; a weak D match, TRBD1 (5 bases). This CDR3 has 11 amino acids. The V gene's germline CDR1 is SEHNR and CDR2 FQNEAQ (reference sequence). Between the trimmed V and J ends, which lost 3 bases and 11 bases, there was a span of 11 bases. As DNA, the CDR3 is TGTGCCAGCAGCTTGGCAGGGCAGGAGTACTTC. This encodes CASSLAGQEYF.

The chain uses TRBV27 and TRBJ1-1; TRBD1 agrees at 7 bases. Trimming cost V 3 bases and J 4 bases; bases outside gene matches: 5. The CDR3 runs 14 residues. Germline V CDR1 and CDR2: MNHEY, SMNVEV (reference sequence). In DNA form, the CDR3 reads TGTGCCAGCAGTTTTGCGAACAGGGGCACTGAAGCTTTCTTT. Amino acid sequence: CASSFANRGTEAFF.

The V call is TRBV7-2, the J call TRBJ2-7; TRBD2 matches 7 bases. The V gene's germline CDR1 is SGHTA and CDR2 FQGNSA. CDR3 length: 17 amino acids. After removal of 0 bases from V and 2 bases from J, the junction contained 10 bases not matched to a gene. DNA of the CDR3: TGTGCCAGCAGCTTAGCGCGCCTAGCGGAGGGGACCTACGAGCAGTACTTC. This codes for CASSLARLAEGTYEQYF. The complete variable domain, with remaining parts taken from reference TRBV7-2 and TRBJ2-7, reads GAGVSQSPSNKVTEKGKDVELRCDPISGHTALYWYRQSLGQGLEFLIYFQGNSAPDKSGLPSDRFSAERTGGSVSTLTIQRTQQEDSAVYLCASSLARLAEGTYEQYFGPGTRLTVT.

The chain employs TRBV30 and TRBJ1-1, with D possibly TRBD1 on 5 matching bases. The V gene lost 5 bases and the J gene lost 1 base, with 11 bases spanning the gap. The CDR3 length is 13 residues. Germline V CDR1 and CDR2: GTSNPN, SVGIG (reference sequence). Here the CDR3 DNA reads TGTGCCTGGTACGACGGGGGGAACACTGAAGCTTTCTTT. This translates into CAWYDGGNTEAFF.

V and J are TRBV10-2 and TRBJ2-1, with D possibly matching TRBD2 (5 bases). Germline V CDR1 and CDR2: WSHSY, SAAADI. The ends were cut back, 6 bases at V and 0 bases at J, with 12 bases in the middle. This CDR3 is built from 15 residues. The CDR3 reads CASRGDSSSYNEQFF. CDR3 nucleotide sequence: TGCGCCAGCAGGGGAGACTCGAGCTCCTACAATGAGCAGTTCTTC.

CDR3 bases: TGTGCCGGCGACAGGGTGGGCAATTCACCCCTCCACTTT. Translation gives CAGDRVGNSPLHF. V gene TRBV30 combines with J gene TRBJ1-6, with 7 bases aligning to TRBD1. After removal of 8 bases from V and 7 bases from J, the junction contained 8 bases not matched to a gene. Germline values: CDR1 GTSNPN, CDR2 SVGIG (reference sequence). The CDR3 consists of 13 residues.

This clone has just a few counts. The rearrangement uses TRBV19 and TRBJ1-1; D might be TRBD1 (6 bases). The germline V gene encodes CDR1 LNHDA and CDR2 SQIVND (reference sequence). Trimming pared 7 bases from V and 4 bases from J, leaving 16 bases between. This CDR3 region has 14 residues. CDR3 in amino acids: CASTMGGRVTEAFF. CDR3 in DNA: TGTGCCAGTACCATGGGGGGGCGGGTCACTGAAGCTTTCTTT.

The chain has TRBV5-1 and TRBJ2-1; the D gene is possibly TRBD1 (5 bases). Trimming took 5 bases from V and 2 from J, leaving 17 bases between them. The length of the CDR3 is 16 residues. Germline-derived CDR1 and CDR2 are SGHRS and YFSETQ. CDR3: CASRKTTVQTYNEQFF. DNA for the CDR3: TGCGCCAGCAGGAAAACGACAGTCCAAACCTACAATGAGCAGTTCTTC.

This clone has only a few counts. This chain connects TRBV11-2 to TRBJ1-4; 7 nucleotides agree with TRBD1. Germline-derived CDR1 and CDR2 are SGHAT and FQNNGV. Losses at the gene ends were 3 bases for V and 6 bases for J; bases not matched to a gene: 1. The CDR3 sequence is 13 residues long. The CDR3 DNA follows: TGTGCCAGCAGCTTTACAGGGGATGAAAAACTGTTTTTT. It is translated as CASSFTGDEKLFF.

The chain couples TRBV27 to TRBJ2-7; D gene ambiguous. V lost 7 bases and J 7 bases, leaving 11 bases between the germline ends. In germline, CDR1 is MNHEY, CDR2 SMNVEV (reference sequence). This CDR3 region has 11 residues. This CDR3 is CASIGPSEQYF. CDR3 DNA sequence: TGTGCCAGCATCGGTCCGTCGGAGCAGTACTTC.

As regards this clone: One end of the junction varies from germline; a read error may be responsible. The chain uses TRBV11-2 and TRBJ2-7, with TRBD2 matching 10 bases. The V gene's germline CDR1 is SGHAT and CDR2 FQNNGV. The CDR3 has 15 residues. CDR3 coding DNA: TGTGCCAGCGGCTTAGCGTTAGCGGGAGGAAGCGAGCAGTACTTC. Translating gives CASGLALAGGSEQYF. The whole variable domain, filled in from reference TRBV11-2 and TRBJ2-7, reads EAGVAQSPRYKIIEKRQSVAFWCNPISGHATLYWYQQILGQGPKLLIQFQNNGVVDDSQLPKDRFSAERLKGVDSTLKIQPAKLEDSAVYLCASGLALAGGSEQYFGPGTRLTVT.

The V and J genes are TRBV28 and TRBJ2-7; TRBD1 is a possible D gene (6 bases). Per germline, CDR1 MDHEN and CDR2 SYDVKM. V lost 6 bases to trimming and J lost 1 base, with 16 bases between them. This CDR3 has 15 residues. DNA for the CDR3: TGTGCCAGCAGCCCTTACCGGGACACTTCCTACGAGCAGTACTTC. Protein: CASSPYRDTSYEQYF.

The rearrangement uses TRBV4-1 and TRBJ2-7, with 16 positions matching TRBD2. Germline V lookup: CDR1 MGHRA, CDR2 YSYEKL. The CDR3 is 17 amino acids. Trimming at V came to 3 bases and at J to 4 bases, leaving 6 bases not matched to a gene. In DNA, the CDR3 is TGCGCCAGCAGCCAGGGACTAGCGGGAGGGCCGAGGTACGAGCAGTACTTC. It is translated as CASSQGLAGGPRYEQYF.

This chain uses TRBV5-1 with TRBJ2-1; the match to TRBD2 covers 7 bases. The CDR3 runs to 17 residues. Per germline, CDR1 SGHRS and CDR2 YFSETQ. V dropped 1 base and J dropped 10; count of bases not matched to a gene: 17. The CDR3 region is CASSLIAAGRFGGEQFF. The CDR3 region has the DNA TGCGCCAGCAGCTTGATAGCAGCGGGGAGGTTTGGGGGGGAGCAGTTCTTC. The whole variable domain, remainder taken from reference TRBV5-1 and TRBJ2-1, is KAGVTQTPRYLIKTRGQQVTLSCSPISGHRSVSWYQQTPGQGLQFLFEYFSETQRNKGNFPGRFSGRQFSNSRSEMNVSTLELGDSALYLCASSLIAAGRFGGEQFFGPGTRLTVL.

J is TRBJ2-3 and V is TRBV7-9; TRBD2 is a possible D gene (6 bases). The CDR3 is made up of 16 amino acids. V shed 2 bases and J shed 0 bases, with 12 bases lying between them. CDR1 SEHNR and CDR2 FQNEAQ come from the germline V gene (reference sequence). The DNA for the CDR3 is TGTGCCAGCAGCTTATTGCCTACTAGCAGCACAGATACGCAGTATTTT. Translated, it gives CASSLLPTSSTDTQYF.

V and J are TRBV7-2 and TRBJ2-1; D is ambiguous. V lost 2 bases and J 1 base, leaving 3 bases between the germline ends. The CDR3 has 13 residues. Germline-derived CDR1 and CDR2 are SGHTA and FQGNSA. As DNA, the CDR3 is TGTGCCAGCAGCTTAACTTCCTACAATGAGCAGTTCTTC. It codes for CASSLTSYNEQFF. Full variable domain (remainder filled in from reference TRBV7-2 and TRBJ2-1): GAGVSQSPSNKVTEKGKDVELRCDPISGHTALYWYRQSLGQGLEFLIYFQGNSAPDKSGLPSDRFSAERTGGSVSTLTIQRTQQEDSAVYLCASSLTSYNEQFFGPGTRLTVL.